This T cell receptor beta chain emerged from a study of blood T cell repertoires in COVID-19. The CDR3 length is 15 residues. Germline V gene lookup returns CDR1 SGDLS and CDR2 YYNGEE. Trimming took 4 bases from V and 3 from J, leaving 16 bases between them. The table came from immunoSEQ multiplex PCR; TCRdb's copy has only in-frame clones and leaves some out. This table holds around 200,000 clones, just under 90% found once. The chain recombines TRBV9 with TRBJ1-1, with D unresolved. The source of this sequence is a young woman who had recovered from COVID-19. The sample consisted of peripheral blood. CDR3 loop: CASSSMAGLDTEAFF. DNA for the CDR3: TGTGCCAGCAGCTCCATGGCGGGCTTAGACACTGAAGCTTTCTTT.